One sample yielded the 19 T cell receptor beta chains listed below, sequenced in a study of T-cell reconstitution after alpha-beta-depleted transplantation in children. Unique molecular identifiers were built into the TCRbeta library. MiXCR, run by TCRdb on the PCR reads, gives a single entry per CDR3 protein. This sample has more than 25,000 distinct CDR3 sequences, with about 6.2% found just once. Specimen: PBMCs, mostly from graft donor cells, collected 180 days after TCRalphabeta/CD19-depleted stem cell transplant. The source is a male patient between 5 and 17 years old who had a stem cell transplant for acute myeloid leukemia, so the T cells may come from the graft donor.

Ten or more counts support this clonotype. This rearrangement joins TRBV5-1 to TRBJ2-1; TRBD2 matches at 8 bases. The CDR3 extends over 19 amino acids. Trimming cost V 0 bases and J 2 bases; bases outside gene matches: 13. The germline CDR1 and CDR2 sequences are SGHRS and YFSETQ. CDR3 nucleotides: TGCGCCAGCAGCTTGGCATTTATGGGACTAGTATCCCCCTACAATGAGCAGTTCTTC. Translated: CASSLAFMGLVSPYNEQFF.

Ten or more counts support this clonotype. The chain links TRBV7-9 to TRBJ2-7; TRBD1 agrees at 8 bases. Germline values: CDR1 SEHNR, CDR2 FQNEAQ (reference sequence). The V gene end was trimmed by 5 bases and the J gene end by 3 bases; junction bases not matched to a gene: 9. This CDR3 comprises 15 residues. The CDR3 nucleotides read TGTGCCAGCAGCCCCAGGGGGCAGGCGGGCTACGAGCAGTACGTC. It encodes CASSPRGQAGYEQYV.

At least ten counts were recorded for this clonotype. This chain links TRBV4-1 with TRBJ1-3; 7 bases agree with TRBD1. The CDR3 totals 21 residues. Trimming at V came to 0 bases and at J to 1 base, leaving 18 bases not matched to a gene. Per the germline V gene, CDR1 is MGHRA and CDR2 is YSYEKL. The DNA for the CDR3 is TGCGCCAGCAGCCAAGACCTCAGACCAAAGACAGGGTCAAATTCTGGAAACACCATATATTTT. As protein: CASSQDLRPKTGSNSGNTIYF.

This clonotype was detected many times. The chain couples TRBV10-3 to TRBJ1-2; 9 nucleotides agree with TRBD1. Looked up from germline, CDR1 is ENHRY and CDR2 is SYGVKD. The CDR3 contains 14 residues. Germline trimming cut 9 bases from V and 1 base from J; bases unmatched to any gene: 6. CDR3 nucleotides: TGTGCCATAAAGCCGGGACAGGGTAACTATGGCTACACCTTC. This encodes CAIKPGQGNYGYTF.

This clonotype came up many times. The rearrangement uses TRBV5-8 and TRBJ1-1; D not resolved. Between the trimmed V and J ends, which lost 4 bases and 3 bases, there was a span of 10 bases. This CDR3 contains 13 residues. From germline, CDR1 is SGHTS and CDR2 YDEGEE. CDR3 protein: CASSRVRDTEAFF. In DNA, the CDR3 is TGTGCCAGCAGCCGTGTACGGGACACTGAAGCTTTCTTT. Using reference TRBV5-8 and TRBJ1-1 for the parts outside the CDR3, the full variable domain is EAGVTQSPTHLIKTRGQQATLRCSPISGHTSVYWYQQALGLGLQFLLWYDEGEERNRGNFPPRFSGRQFPNYSSELNVNALELEDSALYLCASSRVRDTEAFFGQGTRLTVV.

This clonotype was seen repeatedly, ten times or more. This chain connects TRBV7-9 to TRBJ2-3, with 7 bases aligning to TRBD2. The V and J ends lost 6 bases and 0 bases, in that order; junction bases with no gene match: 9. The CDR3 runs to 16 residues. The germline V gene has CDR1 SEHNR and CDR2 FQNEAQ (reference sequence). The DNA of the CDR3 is TGTGCCAGCAGGCCGACTAGCAGTTATAGCACAGATACGCAGTATTTT. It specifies CASRPTSSYSTDTQYF.

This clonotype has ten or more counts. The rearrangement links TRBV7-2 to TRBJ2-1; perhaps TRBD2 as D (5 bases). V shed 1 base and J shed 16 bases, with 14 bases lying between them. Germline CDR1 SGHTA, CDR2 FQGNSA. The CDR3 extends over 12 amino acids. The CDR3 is CASSLGRTPVFF. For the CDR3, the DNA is TGTGCCAGCAGCTTAGGTCGGACTCCGGTCTTCTTC. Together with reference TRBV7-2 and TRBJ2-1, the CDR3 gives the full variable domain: GAGVSQSPSNKVTEKGKDVELRCDPISGHTALYWYRQSLGQGLEFLIYFQGNSAPDKSGLPSDRFSAERTGGSVSTLTIQRTQQEDSAVYLCASSLGRTPVFFGPGTRLTVL.

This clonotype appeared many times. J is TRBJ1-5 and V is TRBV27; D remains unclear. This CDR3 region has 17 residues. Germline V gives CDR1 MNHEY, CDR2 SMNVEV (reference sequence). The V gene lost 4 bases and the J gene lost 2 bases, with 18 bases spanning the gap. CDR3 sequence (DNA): TGTGCCAGCAGTTCCTCCAGAGGCAGCCATGGCAATCAGCCCCAGCATTTT. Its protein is CASSSSRGSHGNQPQHF.

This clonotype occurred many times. The CDR3 bases are TGTGCCAGCAGTTCAAGCTCGCTAGCCAAAAACATTCAGTACTTC. This translates into CASSSSSLAKNIQYF. This chain joins TRBV6-5 and TRBJ2-4; D not certain. V was cut by 4 bases and J by 0 bases, with 10 bases left in between. The germline V gene encodes CDR1 MNHEY and CDR2 SVGAGI. The CDR3 has 15 amino acids.

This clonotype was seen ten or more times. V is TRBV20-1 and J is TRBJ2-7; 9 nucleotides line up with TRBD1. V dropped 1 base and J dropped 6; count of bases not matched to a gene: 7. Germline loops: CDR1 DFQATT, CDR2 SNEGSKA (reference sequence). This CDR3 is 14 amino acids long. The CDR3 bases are TGCAGTGCTAGAGGTGACAGGGGGGTCTCCGAGCAGTACTTC. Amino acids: CSARGDRGVSEQYF.

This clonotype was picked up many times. The CDR3 here is CASSDLRQGSRSYEQYF. The CDR3 DNA reads TGTGCCAGCAGTGATCTTAGGCAGGGGAGTCGGTCCTACGAGCAGTACTTC. The rearrangement joins TRBV2 to TRBJ2-7; D might be TRBD1 (6 bases). This CDR3 is 17 amino acids long. Between the trimmed V and J ends, which lost 3 bases and 1 base, there was a span of 19 bases. CDR1 is SNHLY and CDR2 is FYNNEI in the germline V gene.

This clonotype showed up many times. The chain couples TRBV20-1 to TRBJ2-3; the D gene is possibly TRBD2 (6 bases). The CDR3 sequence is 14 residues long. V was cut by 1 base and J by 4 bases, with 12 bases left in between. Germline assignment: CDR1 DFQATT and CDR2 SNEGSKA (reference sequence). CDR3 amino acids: CSARVGRGADTQYF. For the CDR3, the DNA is TGCAGTGCTAGAGTCGGGAGAGGGGCAGATACGCAGTATTTT.

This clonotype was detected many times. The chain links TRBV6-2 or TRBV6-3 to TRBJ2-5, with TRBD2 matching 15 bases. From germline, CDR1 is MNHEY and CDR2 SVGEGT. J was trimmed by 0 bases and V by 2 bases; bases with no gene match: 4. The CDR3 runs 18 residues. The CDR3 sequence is CASSYGTSGGRYQETQYF. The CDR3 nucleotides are TGTGCCAGCAGTTACGGGACTAGCGGGGGGCGGTACCAAGAGACCCAGTACTTC.

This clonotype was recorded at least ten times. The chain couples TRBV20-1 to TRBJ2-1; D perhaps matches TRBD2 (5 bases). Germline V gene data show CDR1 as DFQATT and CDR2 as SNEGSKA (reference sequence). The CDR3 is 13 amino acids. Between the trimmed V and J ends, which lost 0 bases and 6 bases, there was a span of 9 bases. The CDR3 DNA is TGCAGTGCTAGAGACCCGGACTCCAATGAGCAGTTCTTC. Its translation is CSARDPDSNEQFF.

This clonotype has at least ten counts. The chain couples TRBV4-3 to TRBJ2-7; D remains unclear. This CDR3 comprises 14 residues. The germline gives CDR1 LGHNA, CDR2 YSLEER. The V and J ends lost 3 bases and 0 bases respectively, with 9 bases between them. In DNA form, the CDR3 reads TGCGCCAGCAGCCATGACTCCTTCTCCTACGAGCAGTACTTC. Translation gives CASSHDSFSYEQYF.

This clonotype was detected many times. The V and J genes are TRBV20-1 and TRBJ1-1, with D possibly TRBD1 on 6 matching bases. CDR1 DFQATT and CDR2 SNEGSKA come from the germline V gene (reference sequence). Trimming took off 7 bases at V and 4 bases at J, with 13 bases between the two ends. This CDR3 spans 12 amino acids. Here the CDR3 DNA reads TGCAGTGAGGGGGGGGATCCCACTGAAGCTTTCTTT. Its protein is CSEGGDPTEAFF.

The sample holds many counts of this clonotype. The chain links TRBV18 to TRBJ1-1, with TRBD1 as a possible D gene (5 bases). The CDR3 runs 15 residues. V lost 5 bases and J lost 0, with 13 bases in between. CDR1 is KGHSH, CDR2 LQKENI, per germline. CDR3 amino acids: CASSGDLLMNTEAFF. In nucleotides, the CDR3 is TGTGCCAGCTCAGGGGACTTACTCATGAACACTGAAGCTTTCTTT.

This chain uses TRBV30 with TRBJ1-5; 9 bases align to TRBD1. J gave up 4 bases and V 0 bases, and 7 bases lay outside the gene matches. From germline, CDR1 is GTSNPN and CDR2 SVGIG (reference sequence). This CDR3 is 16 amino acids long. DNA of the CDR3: TGTGCCTGGAGTGTCGGAAGGACAGGGGTAAATCAGCCCCAGCATTTT. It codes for CAWSVGRTGVNQPQHF.

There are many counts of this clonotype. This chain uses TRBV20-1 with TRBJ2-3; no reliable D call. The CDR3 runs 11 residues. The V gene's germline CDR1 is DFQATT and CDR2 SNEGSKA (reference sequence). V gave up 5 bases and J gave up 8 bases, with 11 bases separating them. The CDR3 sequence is CSAQATATQYF. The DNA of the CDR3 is TGCAGTGCTCAAGCCACGGCTACGCAGTATTTT.